Listed here is a single T cell receptor (beta chain). TCRdb keeps only in-frame clones here, not all; method: immunoSEQ multiplex PCR. This repertoire shows 200,000 to 300,000 clones, less than 90% found once; its top ten account for roughly 6.3%. This record comes from a study of blood T cell repertoires in COVID-19. Study-level background: Researchers got acute and convalescent COVID-19 samples from the United States, Italy and Spain.

The CDR3 is 15 amino acids. Deletions cut 5 bases from V and 4 bases from J, with 17 bases between. Germline V CDR1 and CDR2: SGHAT, FQNNGV. This TCR derives from a man aged 55 to 70 with acute or convalescent COVID-19. The source material was peripheral blood. The V and J genes are TRBV11-2 and TRBJ1-2; D is unclear. CDR3 bases: TGTGCCAGCAGCCCCCTTATGACCCAGGCCTATGGCTACACCTTC. It codes for CASSPLMTQAYGYTF.